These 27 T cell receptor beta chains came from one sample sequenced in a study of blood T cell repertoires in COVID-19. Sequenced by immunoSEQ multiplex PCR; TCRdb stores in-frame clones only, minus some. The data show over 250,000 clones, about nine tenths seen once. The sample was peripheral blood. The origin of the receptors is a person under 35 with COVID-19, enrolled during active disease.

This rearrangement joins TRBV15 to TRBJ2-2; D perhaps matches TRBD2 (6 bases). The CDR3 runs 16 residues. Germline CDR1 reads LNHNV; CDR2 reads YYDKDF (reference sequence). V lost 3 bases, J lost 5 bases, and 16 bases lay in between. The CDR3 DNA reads TGTGCCACCAGCAGTATTGGGAGTAGCGGTACCGGGGAGCTGTTTTTT. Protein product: CATSSIGSSGTGELFF.

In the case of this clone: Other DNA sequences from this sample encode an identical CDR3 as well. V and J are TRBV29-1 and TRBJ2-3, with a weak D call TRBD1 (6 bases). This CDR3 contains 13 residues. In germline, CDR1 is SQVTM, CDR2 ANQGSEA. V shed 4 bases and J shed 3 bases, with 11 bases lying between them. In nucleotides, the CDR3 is TGCAGCGTTGGGGGGCGGGCTACAGATACGCAGTATTTT. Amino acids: CSVGGRATDTQYF.

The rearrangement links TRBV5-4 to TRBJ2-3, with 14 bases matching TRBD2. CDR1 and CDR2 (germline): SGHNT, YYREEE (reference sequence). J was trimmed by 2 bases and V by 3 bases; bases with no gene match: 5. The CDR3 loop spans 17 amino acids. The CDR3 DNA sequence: TGTGCCAGCAGCTCCCCGACTAGCGGGAGGGTCACAGATACGCAGTATTTT. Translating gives CASSSPTSGRVTDTQYF. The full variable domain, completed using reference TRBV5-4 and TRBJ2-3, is ETGVTQSPTHLIKTRGQQVTLRCSSQSGHNTVSWYQQALGQGPQFIFQYYREEENGRGNFPPRFSGLQFPNYSSELNVNALELDDSALYLCASSSPTSGRVTDTQYFGPGTRLTVL.

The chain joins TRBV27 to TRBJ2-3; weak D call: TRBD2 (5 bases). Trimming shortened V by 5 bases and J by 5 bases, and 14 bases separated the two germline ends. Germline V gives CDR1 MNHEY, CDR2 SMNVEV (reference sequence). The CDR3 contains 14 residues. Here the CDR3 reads CASSPAPGGDTQYF. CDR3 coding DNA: TGTGCCAGCAGTCCCGCCCCAGGAGGAGATACGCAGTATTTT.

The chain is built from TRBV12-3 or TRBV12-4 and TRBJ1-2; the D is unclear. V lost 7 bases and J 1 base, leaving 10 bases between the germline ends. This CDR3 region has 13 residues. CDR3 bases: TGTGCCAGCACCCTCACAGTTAACTATGGCTACACCTTC. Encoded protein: CASTLTVNYGYTF.

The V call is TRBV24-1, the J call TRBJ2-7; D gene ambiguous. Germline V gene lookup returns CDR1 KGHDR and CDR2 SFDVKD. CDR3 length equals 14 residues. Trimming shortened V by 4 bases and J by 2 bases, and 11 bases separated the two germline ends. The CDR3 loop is CATSEPGPPYEQYF. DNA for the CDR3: TGTGCCACCAGTGAGCCCGGTCCACCCTACGAGCAGTACTTC.

The CDR3 DNA reads as TGTGCCATCAGTGAGTCGGGGGGAGAAGACGGCTACACCTTC. This encodes CAISESGGEDGYTF. The V call is TRBV10-3, the J call TRBJ1-2, with D possibly TRBD1 on 5 matching bases. Between the trimmed V and J ends, which lost 0 bases and 8 bases, there was a span of 13 bases. There are 14 residues in the CDR3. Germline loops: CDR1 ENHRY, CDR2 SYGVKD.

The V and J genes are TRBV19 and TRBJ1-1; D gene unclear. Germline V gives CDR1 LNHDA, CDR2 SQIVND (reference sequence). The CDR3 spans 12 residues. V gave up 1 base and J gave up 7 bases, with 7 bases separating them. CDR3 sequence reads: CASSIGLGEAFF. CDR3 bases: TGTGCCAGTAGTATAGGACTCGGTGAAGCTTTCTTT.

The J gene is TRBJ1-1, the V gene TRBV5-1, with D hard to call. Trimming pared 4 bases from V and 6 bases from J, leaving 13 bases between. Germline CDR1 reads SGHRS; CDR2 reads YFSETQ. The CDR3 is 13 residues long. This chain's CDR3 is CASSQTLDSEAFF. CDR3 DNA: TGCGCCAGCAGCCAAACACTCGACTCTGAAGCTTTCTTT.

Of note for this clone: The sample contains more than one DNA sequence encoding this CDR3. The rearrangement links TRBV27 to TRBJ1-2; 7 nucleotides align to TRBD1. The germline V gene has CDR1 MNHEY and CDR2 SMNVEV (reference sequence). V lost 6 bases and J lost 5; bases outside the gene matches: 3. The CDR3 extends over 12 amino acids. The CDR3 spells CASRTGDYGYTF. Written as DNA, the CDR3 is TGTGCCAGCAGAACAGGGGATTATGGCTACACCTTC.

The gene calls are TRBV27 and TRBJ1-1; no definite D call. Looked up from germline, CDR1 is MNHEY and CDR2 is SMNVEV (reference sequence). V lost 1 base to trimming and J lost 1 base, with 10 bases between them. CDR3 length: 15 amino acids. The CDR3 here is CASSLYGSPNTEAFF. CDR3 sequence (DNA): TGTGCCAGCAGTTTATATGGGAGCCCGAACACTGAAGCTTTCTTT.

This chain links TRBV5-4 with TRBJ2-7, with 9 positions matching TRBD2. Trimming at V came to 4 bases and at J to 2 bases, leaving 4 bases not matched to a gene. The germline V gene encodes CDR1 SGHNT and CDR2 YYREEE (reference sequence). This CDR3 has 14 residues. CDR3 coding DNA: TGTGCCAGCAGCCAGGGACTAGCCACCTACGAGCAGTACTTC. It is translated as CASSQGLATYEQYF. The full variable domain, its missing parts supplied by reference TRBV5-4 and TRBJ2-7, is ETGVTQSPTHLIKTRGQQVTLRCSSQSGHNTVSWYQQALGQGPQFIFQYYREEENGRGNFPPRFSGLQFPNYSSELNVNALELDDSALYLCASSQGLATYEQYFGPGTRLTVT.

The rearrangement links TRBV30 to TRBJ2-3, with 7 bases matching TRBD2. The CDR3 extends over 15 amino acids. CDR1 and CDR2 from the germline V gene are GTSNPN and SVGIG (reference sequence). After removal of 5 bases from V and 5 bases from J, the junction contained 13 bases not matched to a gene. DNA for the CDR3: TGTGCCTGGGGAAAGATGGGCGGGAGTGGAGATACGCAGTATTTT. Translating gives CAWGKMGGSGDTQYF.

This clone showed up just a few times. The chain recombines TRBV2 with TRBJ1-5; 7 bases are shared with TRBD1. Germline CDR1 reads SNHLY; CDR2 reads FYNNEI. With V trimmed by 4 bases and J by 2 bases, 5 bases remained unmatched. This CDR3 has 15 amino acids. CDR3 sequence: CASSGGQAGNQPQHF. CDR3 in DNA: TGTGCCAGCAGTGGTGGACAGGCGGGCAATCAGCCCCAGCATTTT.

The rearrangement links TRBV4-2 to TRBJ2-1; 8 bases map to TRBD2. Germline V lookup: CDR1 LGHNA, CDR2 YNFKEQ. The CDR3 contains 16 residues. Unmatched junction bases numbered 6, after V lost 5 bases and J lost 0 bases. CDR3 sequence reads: CASSTIAGSSYNEQFF. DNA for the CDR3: TGTGCCAGCAGCACCATAGCGGGGAGCTCCTACAATGAGCAGTTCTTC.

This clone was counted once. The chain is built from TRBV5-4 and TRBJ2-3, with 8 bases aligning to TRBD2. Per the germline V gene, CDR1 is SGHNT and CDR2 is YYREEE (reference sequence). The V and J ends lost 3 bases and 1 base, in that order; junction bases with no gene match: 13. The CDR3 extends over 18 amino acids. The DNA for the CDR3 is TGTGCCAGCAGCTCGACTCTTCAAGCGGGAGTCGGCACAGATACGCAGTATTTT. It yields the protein CASSSTLQAGVGTDTQYF.

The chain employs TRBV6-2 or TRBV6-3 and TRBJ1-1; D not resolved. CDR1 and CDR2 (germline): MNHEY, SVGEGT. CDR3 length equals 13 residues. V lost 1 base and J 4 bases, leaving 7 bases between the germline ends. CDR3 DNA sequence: TGTGCCAGCAGTTACTTGGCGGGCACTGAAGCTTTCTTT. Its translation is CASSYLAGTEAFF.

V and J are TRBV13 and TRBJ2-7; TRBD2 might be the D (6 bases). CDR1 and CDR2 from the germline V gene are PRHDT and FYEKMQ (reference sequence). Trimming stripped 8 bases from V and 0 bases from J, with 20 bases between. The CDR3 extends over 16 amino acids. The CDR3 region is CASSYSQAGYSYEQYF. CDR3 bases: TGTGCCAGCTCATATTCCCAAGCGGGCTACTCCTACGAGCAGTACTTC.

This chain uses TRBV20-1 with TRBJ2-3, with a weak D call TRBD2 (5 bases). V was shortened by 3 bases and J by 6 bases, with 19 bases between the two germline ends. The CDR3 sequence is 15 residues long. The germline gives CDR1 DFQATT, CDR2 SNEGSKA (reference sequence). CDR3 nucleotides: TGCAGTGCTAGTGTAGGCGGGCCGGTCTCCGATACGCAGTATTTT. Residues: CSASVGGPVSDTQYF.

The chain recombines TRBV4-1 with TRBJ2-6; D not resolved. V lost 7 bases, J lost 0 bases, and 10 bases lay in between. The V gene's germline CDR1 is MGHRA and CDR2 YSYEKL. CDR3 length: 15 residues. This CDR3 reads CASKAESSGANVLTF. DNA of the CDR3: TGCGCCAGCAAGGCGGAGAGCTCTGGGGCCAACGTCCTGACTTTC.

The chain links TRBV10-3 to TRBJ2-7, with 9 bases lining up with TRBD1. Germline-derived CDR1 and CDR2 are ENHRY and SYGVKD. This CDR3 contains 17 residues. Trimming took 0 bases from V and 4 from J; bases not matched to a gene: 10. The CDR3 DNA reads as TGTGCCATCAGTGAGTCTAGTAAACAGGGGGCAATATACGAGCAGTACTTC. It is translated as CAISESSKQGAIYEQYF.

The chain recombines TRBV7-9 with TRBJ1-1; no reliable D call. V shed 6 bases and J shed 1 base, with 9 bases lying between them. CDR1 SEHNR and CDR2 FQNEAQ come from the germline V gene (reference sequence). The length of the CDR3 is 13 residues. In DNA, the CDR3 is TGTGCCAGCAGAGTCGACAAGAACACTGAAGCTTTCTTT. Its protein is CASRVDKNTEAFF.

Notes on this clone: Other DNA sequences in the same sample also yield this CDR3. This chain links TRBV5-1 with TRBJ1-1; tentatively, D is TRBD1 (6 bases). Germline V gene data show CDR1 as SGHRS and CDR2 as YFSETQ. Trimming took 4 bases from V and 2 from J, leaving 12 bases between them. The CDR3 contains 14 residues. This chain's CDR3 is CASSLGQTNTEAFF. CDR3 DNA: TGCGCCAGCAGCCTAGGACAGACTAACACTGAAGCTTTCTTT.

CDR3 nucleotide sequence: TGTGCCAGCAGCCTTCTCCGCAATGAGCAGTTCTTC. Encoded protein: CASSLLRNEQFF. This chain connects TRBV7-2 to TRBJ2-1; no definite D call. The germline V gene encodes CDR1 SGHTA and CDR2 FQGNSA. V lost 5 bases and J lost 6, with 8 bases in between. The CDR3 runs to 12 residues. The complete variable domain, with remaining parts taken from reference TRBV7-2 and TRBJ2-1, reads GAGVSQSPSNKVTEKGKDVELRCDPISGHTALYWYRQSLGQGLEFLIYFQGNSAPDKSGLPSDRFSAERTGGSVSTLTIQRTQQEDSAVYLCASSLLRNEQFFGPGTRLTVL.

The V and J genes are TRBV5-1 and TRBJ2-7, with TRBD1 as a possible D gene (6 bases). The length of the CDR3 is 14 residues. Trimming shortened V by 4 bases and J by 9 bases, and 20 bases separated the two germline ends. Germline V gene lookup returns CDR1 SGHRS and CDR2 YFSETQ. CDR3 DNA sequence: TGCGCCAGCAGCCCCGGGACCCCCGAAGGGGGGCAGTACTTC. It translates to CASSPGTPEGGQYF.

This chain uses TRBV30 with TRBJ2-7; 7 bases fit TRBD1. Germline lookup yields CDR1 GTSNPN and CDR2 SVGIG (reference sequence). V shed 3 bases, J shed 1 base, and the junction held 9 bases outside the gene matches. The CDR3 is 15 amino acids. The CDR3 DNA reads TGTGCCTGGAGAAGGACAGGATATTTATCCTACGAGCAGTACTTC. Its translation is CAWRRTGYLSYEQYF.

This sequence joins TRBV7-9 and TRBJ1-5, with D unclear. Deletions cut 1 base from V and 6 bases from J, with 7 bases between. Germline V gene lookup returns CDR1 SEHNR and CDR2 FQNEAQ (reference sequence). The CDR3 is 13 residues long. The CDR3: CASSLESGQPQHF. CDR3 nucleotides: TGTGCCAGCAGCTTAGAATCCGGTCAGCCCCAGCATTTT.